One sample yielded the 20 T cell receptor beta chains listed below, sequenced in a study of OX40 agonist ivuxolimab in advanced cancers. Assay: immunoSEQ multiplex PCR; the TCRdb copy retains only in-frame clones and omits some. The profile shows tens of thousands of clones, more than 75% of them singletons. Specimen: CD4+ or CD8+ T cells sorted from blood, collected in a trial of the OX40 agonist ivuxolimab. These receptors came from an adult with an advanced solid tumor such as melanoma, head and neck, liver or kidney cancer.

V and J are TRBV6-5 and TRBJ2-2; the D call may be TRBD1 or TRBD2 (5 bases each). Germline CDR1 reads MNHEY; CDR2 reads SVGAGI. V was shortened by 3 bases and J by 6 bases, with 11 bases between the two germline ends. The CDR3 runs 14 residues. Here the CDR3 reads CASSYSTGPGELFF. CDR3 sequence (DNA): TGTGCCAGCAGTTATTCGACGGGGCCCGGGGAGCTGTTTTTT.

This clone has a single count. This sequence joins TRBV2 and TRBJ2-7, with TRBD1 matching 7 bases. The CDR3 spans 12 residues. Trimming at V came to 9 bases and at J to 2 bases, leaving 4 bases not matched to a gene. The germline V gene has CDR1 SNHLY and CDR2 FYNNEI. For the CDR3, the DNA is TGTGCCAGTCACAGGGGACCCTACGAGCAGTACTTC. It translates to CASHRGPYEQYF.

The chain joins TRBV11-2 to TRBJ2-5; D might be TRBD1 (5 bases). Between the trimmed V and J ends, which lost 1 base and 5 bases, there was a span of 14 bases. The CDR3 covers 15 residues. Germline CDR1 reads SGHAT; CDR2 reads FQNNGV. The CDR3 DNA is TGTGCCAGCAGCTTAGGGGGTTGGGGCACCGAGACCCAGTACTTC. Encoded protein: CASSLGGWGTETQYF. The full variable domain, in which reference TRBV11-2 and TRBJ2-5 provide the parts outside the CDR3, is EAGVAQSPRYKIIEKRQSVAFWCNPISGHATLYWYQQILGQGPKLLIQFQNNGVVDDSQLPKDRFSAERLKGVDSTLKIQPAKLEDSAVYLCASSLGGWGTETQYFGPGTRLLVL.

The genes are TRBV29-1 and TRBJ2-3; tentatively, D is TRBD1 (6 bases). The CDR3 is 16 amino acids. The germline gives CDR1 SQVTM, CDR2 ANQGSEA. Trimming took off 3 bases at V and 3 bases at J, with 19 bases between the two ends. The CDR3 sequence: CSVEMNRESRTDTQYF. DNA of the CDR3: TGCAGCGTTGAGATGAACAGGGAAAGTAGGACAGATACGCAGTATTTT.

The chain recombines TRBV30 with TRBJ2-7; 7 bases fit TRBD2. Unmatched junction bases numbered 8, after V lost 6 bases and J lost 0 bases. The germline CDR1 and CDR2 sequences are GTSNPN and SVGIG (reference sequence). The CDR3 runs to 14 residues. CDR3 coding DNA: TGTGCCTGCGTCCCCGGGGGGTCCTCCTACGAGCAGTACTTC. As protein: CACVPGGSSYEQYF.

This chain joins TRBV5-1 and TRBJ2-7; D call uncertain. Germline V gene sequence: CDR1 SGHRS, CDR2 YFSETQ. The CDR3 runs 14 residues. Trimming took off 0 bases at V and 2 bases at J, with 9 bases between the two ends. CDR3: CASSLEGTTYEQYF. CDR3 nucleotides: TGCGCCAGCAGCTTGGAGGGAACAACCTACGAGCAGTACTTC.

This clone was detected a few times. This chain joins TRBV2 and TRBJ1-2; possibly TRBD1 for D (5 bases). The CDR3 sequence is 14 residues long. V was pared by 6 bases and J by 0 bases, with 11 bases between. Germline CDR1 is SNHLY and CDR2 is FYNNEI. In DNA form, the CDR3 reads TGTGCCAGCAGCGACAGTATTTCTAACTATGGCTACACCTTC. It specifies CASSDSISNYGYTF.

CDR3: CASSHYRDPYEQYF. Here the CDR3 DNA reads TGTGCCAGCAGTCACTACAGGGACCCCTACGAGCAGTACTTC. The chain joins TRBV11-1 to TRBJ2-7; maybe TRBD1 (6 bases). Trimming stripped 6 bases from V and 2 bases from J, with 14 bases between. Germline CDR1 reads SGHAT; CDR2 reads FQDESV (reference sequence). The CDR3 is 14 residues long. Looking up the rest from reference TRBV11-1 and TRBJ2-7 gives the full variable domain: EAEVAQSPRYKITEKSQAVAFWCDPISGHATLYWYRQILGQGPELLVQFQDESVVDDSQLPKDRFSAERLKGVDSTLKIQPAELGDSAMYLCASSHYRDPYEQYFGPGTRLTVT.

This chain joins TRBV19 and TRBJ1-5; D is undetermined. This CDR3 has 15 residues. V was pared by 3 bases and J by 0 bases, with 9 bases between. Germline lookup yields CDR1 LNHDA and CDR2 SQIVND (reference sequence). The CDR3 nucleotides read TGTGCCAGTAGTATTAGCGGGTATAGCAATCAGCCCCAGCATTTT. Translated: CASSISGYSNQPQHF. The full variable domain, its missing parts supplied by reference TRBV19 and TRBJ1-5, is DGGITQSPKYLFRKEGQNVTLSCEQNLNHDAMYWYRQDPGQGLRLIYYSQIVNDFQKGDIAEGYSVSREKKESFPLTVTSAQKNPTAFYLCASSISGYSNQPQHFGDGTRLSIL.

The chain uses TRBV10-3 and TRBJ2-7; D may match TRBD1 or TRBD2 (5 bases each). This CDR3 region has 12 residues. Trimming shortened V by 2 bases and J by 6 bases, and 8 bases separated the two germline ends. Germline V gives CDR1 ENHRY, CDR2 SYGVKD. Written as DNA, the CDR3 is TGTGCCATCAGTGAGGGGGGATCCGAGCAGTACTTC. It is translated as CAISEGGSEQYF.

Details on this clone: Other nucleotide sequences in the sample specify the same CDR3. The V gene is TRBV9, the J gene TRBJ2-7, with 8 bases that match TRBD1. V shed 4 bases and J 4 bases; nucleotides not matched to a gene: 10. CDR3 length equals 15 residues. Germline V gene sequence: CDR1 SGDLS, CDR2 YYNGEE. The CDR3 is CASSLGQGSSYEQYF. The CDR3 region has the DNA TGTGCCAGCAGCCTAGGACAGGGATCTTCTTACGAGCAGTACTTC. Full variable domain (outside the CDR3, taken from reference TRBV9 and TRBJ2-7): DSGVTQTPKHLITATGQRVTLRCSPRSGDLSVYWYQQSLDQGLQFLIQYYNGEERAKGNILERFSAQQFPDLHSELNLSSLELGDSALYFCASSLGQGSSYEQYFGPGTRLTVT.

The CDR3: CASSQVRRGNTIYF. CDR3 in DNA: TGCGCCAGCAGCCAAGTGAGACGAGGAAACACCATATATTTT. This chain links TRBV4-1 with TRBJ1-3; D unresolved. With 1 base removed from V and 4 bases from J, the gap between germline ends came to 8 bases. The CDR3 contains 14 residues. Germline CDR1 MGHRA, CDR2 YSYEKL.

In nucleotides, the CDR3 is TGTGCCAGTAGAACGGAGGACAGGGATCGCAATCAGCCCCAGCATTTT. This codes for CASRTEDRDRNQPQHF. This chain connects TRBV19 to TRBJ1-5; 8 nucleotides line up with TRBD1. CDR3 length: 16 residues. With V trimmed by 6 bases and J by 2 bases, 9 bases remained unmatched. Looked up from germline, CDR1 is LNHDA and CDR2 is SQIVND (reference sequence).

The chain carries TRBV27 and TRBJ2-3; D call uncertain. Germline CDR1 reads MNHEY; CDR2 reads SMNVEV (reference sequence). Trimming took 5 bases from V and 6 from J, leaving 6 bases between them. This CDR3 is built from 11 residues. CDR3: CASSNSDTQYF. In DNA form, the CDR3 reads TGTGCCAGCAGTAACTCGGATACGCAGTATTTT.

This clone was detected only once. CDR3 loop: CASSLGRLDSTKKNIQYF. The CDR3 region has the DNA TGTGCCAGCAGCTTAGGTCGGCTGGACAGCACAAAAAAAAACATTCAGTACTTC. This rearrangement joins TRBV11-2 to TRBJ2-4, with D possibly TRBD1 on 6 matching bases. This CDR3 has 18 amino acids. V dropped 1 base and J dropped 4 bases, with 20 bases sitting between them. The germline V gene encodes CDR1 SGHAT and CDR2 FQNNGV.

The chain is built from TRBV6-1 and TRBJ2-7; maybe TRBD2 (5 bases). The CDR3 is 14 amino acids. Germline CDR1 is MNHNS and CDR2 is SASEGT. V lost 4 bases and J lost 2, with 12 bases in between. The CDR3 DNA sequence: TGTGCCAGCAGTGCTCGGGGTACAACCTACGAGCAGTACTTC. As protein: CASSARGTTYEQYF.

CDR3 amino acids: CASSQGTGGFYEQYF. The CDR3 DNA reads as TGTGCCAGCAGCCAGGGCACAGGGGGCTTCTACGAGCAGTACTTC. The V call is TRBV7-8, the J call TRBJ2-7; 9 positions match TRBD1. Germline V gene sequence: CDR1 SGHVS, CDR2 FQNEAQ. This CDR3 has 15 amino acids. V dropped 5 bases and J dropped 3; count of bases not matched to a gene: 8.

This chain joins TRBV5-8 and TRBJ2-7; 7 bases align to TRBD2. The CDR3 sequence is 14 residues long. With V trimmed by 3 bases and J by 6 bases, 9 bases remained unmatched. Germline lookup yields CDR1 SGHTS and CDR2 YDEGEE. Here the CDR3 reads CASSWDGEGGEQYF. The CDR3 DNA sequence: TGTGCCAGCAGCTGGGATGGGGAGGGAGGCGAGCAGTACTTC.

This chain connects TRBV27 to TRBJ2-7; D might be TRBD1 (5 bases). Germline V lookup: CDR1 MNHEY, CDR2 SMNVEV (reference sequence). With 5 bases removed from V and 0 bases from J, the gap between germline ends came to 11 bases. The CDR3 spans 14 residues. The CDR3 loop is CASSPSDSSYEQYF. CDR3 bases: TGTGCCAGCAGTCCCAGTGACAGCTCCTACGAGCAGTACTTC.

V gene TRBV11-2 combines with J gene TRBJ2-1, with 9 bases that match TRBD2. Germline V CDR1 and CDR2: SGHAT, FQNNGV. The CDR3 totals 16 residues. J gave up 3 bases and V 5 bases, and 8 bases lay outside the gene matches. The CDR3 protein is CASSNPLAGFYNEQFF. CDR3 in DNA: TGTGCCAGCAGCAACCCCCTAGCGGGGTTCTACAATGAGCAGTTCTTC.